Shown below are 25 T cell receptor beta chains from a single sample sequenced in a study of blood T cells in healthy people across ages (dated by TCRdb to about 2015). Library preparation was by 5' RACE. A second PCR of roughly 7 to 11 cycles was performed with a sample-barcoded 5' primer and a J-beta primer mix. TCRdb took the public reads, trimmed them with fastp at Q25, ran MiXCR for clone calling and kept in-frame beta chains. Every CDR3 protein is listed once, alongside the most common genes and DNA of its rows. In this sample the table shows 1.5 million to 2 million distinct CDR3 sequences, roughly two fifths of which occur a single time. The top ten constitute more than 20% of the sample. The sequenced material came from blood. These TCRs come from a human donor in good health.

This clonotype has just one count. The chain couples TRBV3-1 to TRBJ1-1; D is uncertain. The CDR3 spans 13 residues. V dropped 3 bases and J dropped 2 bases, with 7 bases sitting between them. Germline loops: CDR1 LGHDT, CDR2 YNNKEL (reference sequence). The CDR3 spells CASSQGYNTEAFF. For the CDR3, the DNA is TGTGCCAGCAGCCAGGGATATAACACTGAAGCTTTCTTT.

This chain links TRBV28 with TRBJ2-7, with TRBD2 matching over 8 bases. V was clipped by 9 bases and J by 3 bases; unmatched bases: 10. The germline V gene encodes CDR1 MDHEN and CDR2 SYDVKM. This CDR3 comprises 14 residues. The CDR3 reads CASLALGLVYEQYF. CDR3 sequence (DNA): TGTGCCAGTTTAGCATTGGGACTAGTCTACGAGCAGTACTTC.

The chain combines TRBV6-2 or TRBV6-3 with TRBJ2-7, with TRBD1 matching over 9 bases. After removal of 2 bases from V and 5 bases from J, the junction contained 13 bases not matched to a gene. Per the germline V gene, CDR1 is MNHEY and CDR2 is SVGEGT. There are 17 residues in the CDR3. The DNA of the CDR3 is TGTGCCAGCAGTTACCCTCGGACAGGGGTTCGACTGGACGAGCAGTACTTC. This gives the protein CASSYPRTGVRLDEQYF.

The rearrangement links TRBV6-5 to TRBJ2-2; D not certain. With 4 bases removed from V and 5 bases from J, the gap between germline ends came to 8 bases. Germline-derived CDR1 and CDR2 are MNHEY and SVGAGI. This CDR3 spans 13 amino acids. The CDR3 DNA follows: TGTGCCAGCAGTTCGAAAGTGACCGGGGAGCTGTTTTTT. Its translation is CASSSKVTGELFF.

This chain's CDR3 is CASSLKPTPYEQYF. CDR3 coding DNA: TGCGCCAGCAGCTTGAAACCCACACCCTACGAGCAGTACTTC. V and J are TRBV5-1 and TRBJ2-7; D is unresolved. V lost 1 base, J lost 2 bases, and 10 bases lay in between. The germline CDR1 and CDR2 sequences are SGHRS and YFSETQ. This CDR3 contains 14 residues.

This clonotype was seen at least ten times. The chain carries TRBV5-1 and TRBJ1-2; D unclear. Per germline, CDR1 SGHRS and CDR2 YFSETQ. CDR3 length: 15 amino acids. V was trimmed by 0 bases and J by 0 bases, leaving 9 bases between them. CDR3 in DNA: TGCGCCAGCAGCTTGGAGACGGGAGCTAACTATGGCTACACCTTC. This translates into CASSLETGANYGYTF.

The chain combines TRBV20-1 with TRBJ2-1; D is uncertain. This CDR3 region has 12 residues. V was pared by 6 bases and J by 7 bases, with 13 bases between. Germline CDR1 is DFQATT and CDR2 is SNEGSKA (reference sequence). The CDR3 coding sequence is TGCAGTGCGTTAGTGGAAACAAATGAGCAGTTCTTC. It is translated as CSALVETNEQFF.

The CDR3 sequence is CASSFSSGVNPGETQYF. As DNA, the CDR3 is TGTGCCAGCAGCTTCTCTAGCGGGGTAAATCCGGGGGAGACCCAGTACTTC. V gene TRBV7-2 combines with J gene TRBJ2-5; TRBD2 matches 9 bases. From germline, CDR1 is SGHTA and CDR2 FQGNSA. V dropped 3 bases and J dropped 5; count of bases not matched to a gene: 13. The length of the CDR3 is 17 residues.

The chain has TRBV15 and TRBJ2-7; D possibly matches TRBD1 or TRBD2 (5 bases each). Germline CDR1 LNHNV, CDR2 YYDKDF (reference sequence). The CDR3 is 17 amino acids. Between the trimmed V and J ends, which lost 2 bases and 0 bases, there was a span of 17 bases. The CDR3 spells CATSRSRMGRNSYEQYF. As DNA, the CDR3 is TGTGCCACCAGCAGATCTCGTATGGGACGGAACTCCTACGAGCAGTACTTC. The full variable domain, in which reference TRBV15 and TRBJ2-7 provide the parts outside the CDR3, is DAMVIQNPRYQVTQFGKPVTLSCSQTLNHNVMYWYQQKSSQAPKLLFHYYDKDFNNEADTPDNFQSRRPNTSFCFLDIRSPGLGDTAMYLCATSRSRMGRNSYEQYFGPGTRLTVT.

This clonotype was seen more than once but under ten times. This chain joins TRBV7-3 and TRBJ2-3, with 10 bases matching TRBD2. CDR3 length equals 16 residues. V gave up 3 bases and J gave up 2 bases; unmatched junction bases: 5. In germline, CDR1 is SGHTA, CDR2 FQGTGA. The DNA for the CDR3 is TGTGCCAGCAGCTTGGTAGCGGGGGGTGCCACAGATACGCAGTATTTT. It translates to CASSLVAGGATDTQYF.

This clonotype was seen more than once but under ten times. The rearrangement uses TRBV5-1 and TRBJ2-7; D not resolved. Trimming cost V 4 bases and J 1 base, with 15 bases left between them. The CDR3 loop spans 15 amino acids. Germline V gene lookup returns CDR1 SGHRS and CDR2 YFSETQ. CDR3 residues: CASSPGLGRSYEQYF. In nucleotides, the CDR3 is TGCGCCAGCAGCCCCGGGTTGGGAAGGTCCTACGAGCAGTACTTC.

The chain is built from TRBV13 and TRBJ1-6; TRBD1 aligns across 8 bases. The length of the CDR3 is 16 residues. CDR1 is PRHDT and CDR2 is FYEKMQ in the germline V gene (reference sequence). V was pared by 0 bases and J by 7 bases, with 5 bases of the junction left unmatched. The CDR3 reads CASSLGCGQGNSPLHF. CDR3 coding DNA: TGTGCCAGCAGCTTAGGCTGCGGACAGGGAAATTCACCCCTCCACTTT. The whole variable domain, remainder taken from reference TRBV13 and TRBJ1-6, is AAGVIQSPRHLIKEKRETATLKCYPIPRHDTVYWYQQGPGQDPQFLISFYEKMQSDKGSIPDRFSAQQFSDYHSELNMSSLELGDSALYFCASSLGCGQGNSPLHFGNGTRLTVT.

The V call is TRBV27, the J call TRBJ2-7, with D perhaps TRBD1 or TRBD2 (6 bases each). Looked up from germline, CDR1 is MNHEY and CDR2 is SMNVEV (reference sequence). This CDR3 contains 17 residues. The V end was cut by 2 bases, the J end by 4 bases, with 21 bases between. Here the CDR3 DNA reads TGTGCCAGCAGTTTAAAGTATAGGGGGGCAGGGATTTACGAGCAGTACTTC. It encodes CASSLKYRGAGIYEQYF.

This chain uses TRBV12-3 or TRBV12-4 with TRBJ1-1; 8 nucleotides match TRBD1. V trimming: 6 bases; J trimming: 3 bases; junction bases outside the gene matches: 9. This CDR3 comprises 15 residues. As DNA, the CDR3 is TGTGCCAGCAGCCGGGTGCAGGGGGCGGACACTGAAGCTTTCTTT. Protein: CASSRVQGADTEAFF.

There are a few counts of this clonotype. This chain links TRBV29-1 with TRBJ1-3; tentatively, D is TRBD1 (6 bases). V gave up 7 bases and J gave up 2 bases, with 12 bases separating them. The CDR3 contains 13 residues. Germline CDR1 and CDR2: SQVTM and ANQGSEA. The CDR3 DNA reads as TGCAGCGCATCGCGGGGGCCTGGAAACACCATATATTTT. It codes for CSASRGPGNTIYF.

This clonotype was observed a few times. The chain carries TRBV18 and TRBJ1-2; the D is unclear. V was trimmed by 0 bases and J by 4 bases, leaving 3 bases between them. The CDR3 spans 12 residues. CDR1 is KGHSH and CDR2 is LQKENI in the germline V gene. This CDR3 is CASSPPSYGYTF. For the CDR3, the DNA is TGTGCCAGCTCACCACCAAGCTATGGCTACACCTTC. Drawing the rest from reference TRBV18 and TRBJ1-2, the complete variable domain is NAGVMQNPRHLVRRRGQEARLRCSPMKGHSHVYWYRQLPEEGLKFMVYLQKENIIDESGMPKERFSAEFPKEGPSILRIQQVVRGDSAAYFCASSPPSYGYTFGSGTRLTVV.

This rearrangement joins TRBV6-2 or TRBV6-3 to TRBJ2-5; D gene unclear. Near its end, the DNA agrees better with TRBJ2-7, so the J call may be wrong. From germline, CDR1 is MNHEY and CDR2 SVGEGT. This CDR3 region has 15 residues. The CDR3 loop reads CASVKDGVFSYEQYF. For the CDR3, the DNA is TGTGCCAGCGTAAAAGATGGGGTTTTCAGCTACGAGCAGTACTTC.

This clonotype was seen only once. The rearrangement links TRBV20-1 to TRBJ1-1, with D possibly being TRBD1 (6 bases). The CDR3 covers 15 residues. V dropped 6 bases and J dropped 3 bases, with 20 bases sitting between them. Germline loops: CDR1 DFQATT, CDR2 SNEGSKA (reference sequence). CDR3: CSAPLGGRKHTEAFF. CDR3 in DNA: TGCAGTGCACCCTTAGGGGGGCGGAAGCACACTGAAGCTTTCTTT.

This clonotype turned up a few times. The chain is built from TRBV15 and TRBJ1-5; D uncertain. Germline values: CDR1 LNHNV, CDR2 YYDKDF (reference sequence). This CDR3 is built from 14 residues. The V end was cut by 1 base, the J end by 7 bases, with 11 bases between. As DNA, the CDR3 is TGTGCCACCAGCAGAGCCTTACCAACCCAGCCCCAGCATTTT. Translating gives CATSRALPTQPQHF.

The chain joins TRBV7-6 to TRBJ1-2, with D hard to call. V gave up 4 bases and J gave up 2 bases, with 11 bases separating them. This CDR3 contains 14 residues. Germline CDR1 and CDR2: SGHVS and FNYEAQ. The CDR3 reads CASSSLPPNYGYTF. The CDR3 DNA follows: TGTGCCAGCAGCTCCCTCCCACCGAACTATGGCTACACCTTC.

The V call is TRBV15, the J call TRBJ1-2, with a tentative D call TRBD1 (5 bases). V was pared by 0 bases and J by 5 bases, with 16 bases between. The germline CDR1 and CDR2 sequences are LNHNV and YYDKDF (reference sequence). This CDR3 has 16 amino acids. The CDR3, as DNA: TGTGCCACCAGCAGAGACCGGGCGGTTGGGGGGTATGGCTACACCTTC. This encodes CATSRDRAVGGYGYTF.

V and J are TRBV29-1 and TRBJ2-4; TRBD1 matches at 9 bases. Judging by the DNA end, TRBJ2-7 fits better; the J call may be wrong. The CDR3 spans 13 residues. Germline loops: CDR1 SQVTM, CDR2 ANQGSEA. The CDR3, as DNA: TGCAGCATGGGACAGGGCGCTATGAACGAGCAGTACTTC. This gives the protein CSMGQGAMNEQYF.

The table lists this clonotype with a few counts. This chain connects TRBV14 to TRBJ1-1; 7 bases are shared with TRBD1. This CDR3 has 17 residues. After removal of 4 bases from V and 1 base from J, the junction contained 12 bases not matched to a gene. Germline loops: CDR1 SGHDN, CDR2 FVKESK. The CDR3 sequence: CASSRSTGSEKNTEAFF. For the CDR3, the DNA is TGTGCCAGCAGCCGATCGACAGGGAGCGAAAAGAACACTGAAGCTTTCTTT.

The chain is built from TRBV6-6 and TRBJ2-7, with a tentative D call TRBD1 (6 bases). The germline V gene encodes CDR1 MNHNY and CDR2 SVGAGI (reference sequence). CDR3 length: 14 residues. V shed 2 bases and J shed 3 bases, with 11 bases lying between them. In DNA form, the CDR3 reads TGTGCCAGCAGTTACCGGGACACGAACTACGAGCAGTACTTC. Protein: CASSYRDTNYEQYF.

The rearrangement links TRBV5-1 to TRBJ2-5; the D is unclear. Trimming removed 4 bases at V and 5 bases at J, with 15 bases between. The germline gives CDR1 SGHRS, CDR2 YFSETQ. The CDR3 totals 14 residues. The CDR3: CASSPGEVVETQYF. The CDR3 DNA follows: TGCGCCAGCAGCCCTGGGGAAGTAGTTGAGACCCAGTACTTC.